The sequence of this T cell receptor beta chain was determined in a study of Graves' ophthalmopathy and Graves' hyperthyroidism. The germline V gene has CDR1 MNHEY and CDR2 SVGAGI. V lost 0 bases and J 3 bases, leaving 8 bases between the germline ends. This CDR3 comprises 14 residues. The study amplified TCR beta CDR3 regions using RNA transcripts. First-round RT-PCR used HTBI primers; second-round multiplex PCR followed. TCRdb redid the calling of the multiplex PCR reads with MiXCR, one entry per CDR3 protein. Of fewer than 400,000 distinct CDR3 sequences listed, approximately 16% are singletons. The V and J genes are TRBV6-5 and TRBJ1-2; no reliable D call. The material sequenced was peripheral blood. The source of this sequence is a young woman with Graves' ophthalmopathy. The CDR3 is CASSYSMGYYGYTF. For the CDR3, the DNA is TGTGCCAGCAGTTACTCGATGGGTTACTATGGCTACACCTTC.